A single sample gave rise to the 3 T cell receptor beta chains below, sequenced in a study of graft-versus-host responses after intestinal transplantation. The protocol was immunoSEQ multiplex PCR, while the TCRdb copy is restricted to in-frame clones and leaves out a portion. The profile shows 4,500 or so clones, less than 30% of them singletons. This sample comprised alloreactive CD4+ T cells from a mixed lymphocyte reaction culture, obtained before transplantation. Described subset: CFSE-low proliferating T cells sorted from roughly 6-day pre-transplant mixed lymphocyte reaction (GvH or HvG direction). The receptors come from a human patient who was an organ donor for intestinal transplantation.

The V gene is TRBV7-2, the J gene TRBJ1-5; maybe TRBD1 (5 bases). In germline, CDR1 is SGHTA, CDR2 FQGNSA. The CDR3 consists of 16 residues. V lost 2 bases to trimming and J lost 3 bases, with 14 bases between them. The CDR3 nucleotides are TGTGCCAGCAGCTTATTTGGGGGAATTAACAATCAGCCCCAGCATTTT. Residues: CASSLFGGINNQPQHF.

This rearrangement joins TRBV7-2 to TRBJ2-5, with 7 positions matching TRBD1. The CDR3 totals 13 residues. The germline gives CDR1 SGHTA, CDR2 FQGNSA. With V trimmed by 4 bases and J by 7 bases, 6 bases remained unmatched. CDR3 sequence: CASSSRQGRTQYF. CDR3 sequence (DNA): TGTGCCAGCAGCTCTCGACAGGGCAGGACCCAGTACTTC.

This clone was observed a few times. The CDR3 protein is CASSPRGDEQFF. Written as DNA, the CDR3 is TGTGCCAGCAGCCCCCGGGGGGATGAGCAGTTCTTC. This sequence joins TRBV6-5 and TRBJ2-1, with TRBD2 identical over 7 bases. The CDR3 length is 12 residues. Per the germline V gene, CDR1 is MNHEY and CDR2 is SVGAGI. Unmatched junction bases numbered 4, after V lost 6 bases and J lost 8 bases.